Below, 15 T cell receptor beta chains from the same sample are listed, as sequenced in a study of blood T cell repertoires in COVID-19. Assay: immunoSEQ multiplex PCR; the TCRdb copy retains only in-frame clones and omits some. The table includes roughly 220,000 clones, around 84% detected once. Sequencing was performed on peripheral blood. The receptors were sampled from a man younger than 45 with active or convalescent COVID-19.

CDR3: CASSLTGGPEAFF. The CDR3 nucleotides are TGTGCCAGCAGCCTGACAGGGGGCCCTGAAGCTTTCTTT. The chain couples TRBV27 to TRBJ1-1, with TRBD1 matching over 10 bases. V was pared by 6 bases and J by 6 bases, with 4 bases of the junction left unmatched. CDR3 length: 13 amino acids. CDR1 MNHEY and CDR2 SMNVEV come from the germline V gene (reference sequence).

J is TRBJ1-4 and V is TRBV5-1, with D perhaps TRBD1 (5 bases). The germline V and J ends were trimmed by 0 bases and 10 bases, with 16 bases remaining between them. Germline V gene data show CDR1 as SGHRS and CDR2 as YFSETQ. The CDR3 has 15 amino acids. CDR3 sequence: CASSLEGRDLGKLFF. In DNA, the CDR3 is TGCGCCAGCAGCTTGGAAGGGAGGGACTTGGGAAAACTGTTTTTT.

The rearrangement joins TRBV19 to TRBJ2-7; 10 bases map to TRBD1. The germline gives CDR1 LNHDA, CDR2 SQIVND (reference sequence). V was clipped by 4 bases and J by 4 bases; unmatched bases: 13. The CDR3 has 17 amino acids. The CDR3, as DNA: TGTGCCAGTAGTACGGGACAGGGGTCGTCTGGGGTTTACGAGCAGTACTTC. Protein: CASSTGQGSSGVYEQYF.

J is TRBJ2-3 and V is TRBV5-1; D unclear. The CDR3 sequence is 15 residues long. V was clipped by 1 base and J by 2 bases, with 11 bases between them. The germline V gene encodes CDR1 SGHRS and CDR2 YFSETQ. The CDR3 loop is CASSLNARVTDTQYF. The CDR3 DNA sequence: TGCGCCAGCAGCTTGAACGCCCGCGTCACAGATACGCAGTATTTT.

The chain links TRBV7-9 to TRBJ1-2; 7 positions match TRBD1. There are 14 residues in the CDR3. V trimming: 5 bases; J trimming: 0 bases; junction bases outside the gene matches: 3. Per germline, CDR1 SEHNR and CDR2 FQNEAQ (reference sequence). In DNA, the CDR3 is TGTGCCAGCAGCACAGGGGAGGCTAACTATGGCTACACCTTC. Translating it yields CASSTGEANYGYTF.

The CDR3 here is CASSQAYSGRSTDTQYF. CDR3 bases: TGCGCCAGCAGCCAAGCATACTCGGGAAGGAGCACAGATACGCAGTATTTT. The rearrangement joins TRBV4-3 to TRBJ2-3, with D maybe TRBD2 (5 bases). The V end lost 1 base, the J end lost 0 bases, and 14 bases lay between the germline ends. This CDR3 region has 17 residues. CDR1 LGHNA and CDR2 YSLEER come from the germline V gene.

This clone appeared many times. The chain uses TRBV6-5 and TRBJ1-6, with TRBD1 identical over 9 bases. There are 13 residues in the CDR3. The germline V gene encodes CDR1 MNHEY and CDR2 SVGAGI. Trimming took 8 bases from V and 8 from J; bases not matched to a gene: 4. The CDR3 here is CASSRTGDSPLHF. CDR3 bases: TGTGCCAGCTCGAGGACAGGGGATTCACCCCTCCACTTT.

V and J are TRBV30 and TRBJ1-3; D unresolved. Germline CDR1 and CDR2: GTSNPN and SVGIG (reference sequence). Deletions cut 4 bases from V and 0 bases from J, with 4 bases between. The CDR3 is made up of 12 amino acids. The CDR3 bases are TGTGCCTGGAAAGCCTCTGGAAACACCATATATTTT. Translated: CAWKASGNTIYF.

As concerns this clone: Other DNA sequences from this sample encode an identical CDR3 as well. The CDR3 nucleotides are TGTGCCAGCAGCTTGCTAGGTGAAGCTTTCTTT. This gives the protein CASSLLGEAFF. J is TRBJ1-1 and V is TRBV11-2; no reliable D call. The CDR3 is 11 amino acids. The V gene's germline CDR1 is SGHAT and CDR2 FQNNGV. With 3 bases removed from V and 7 bases from J, the gap between germline ends came to 6 bases.

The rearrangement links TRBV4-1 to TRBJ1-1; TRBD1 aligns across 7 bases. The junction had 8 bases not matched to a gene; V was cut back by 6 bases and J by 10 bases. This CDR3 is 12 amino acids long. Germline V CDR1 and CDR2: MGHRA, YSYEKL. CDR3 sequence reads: CASRNRGYRAFF. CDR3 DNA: TGCGCCAGCAGAAACAGGGGATACAGAGCTTTCTTT.

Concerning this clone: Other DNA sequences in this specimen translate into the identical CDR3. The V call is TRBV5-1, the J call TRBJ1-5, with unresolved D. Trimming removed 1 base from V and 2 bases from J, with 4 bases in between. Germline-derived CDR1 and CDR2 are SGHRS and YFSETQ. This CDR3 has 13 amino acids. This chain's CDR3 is CASSLRGNQPQHF. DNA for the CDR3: TGCGCCAGCAGCTTGCGGGGCAATCAGCCCCAGCATTTT.

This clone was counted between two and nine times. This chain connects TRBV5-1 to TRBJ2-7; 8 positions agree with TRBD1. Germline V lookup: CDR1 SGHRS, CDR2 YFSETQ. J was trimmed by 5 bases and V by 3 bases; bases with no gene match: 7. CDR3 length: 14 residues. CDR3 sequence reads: CASSSPGGRNEQYF. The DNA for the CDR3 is TGCGCCAGCAGCTCCCCAGGGGGCAGGAACGAGCAGTACTTC.

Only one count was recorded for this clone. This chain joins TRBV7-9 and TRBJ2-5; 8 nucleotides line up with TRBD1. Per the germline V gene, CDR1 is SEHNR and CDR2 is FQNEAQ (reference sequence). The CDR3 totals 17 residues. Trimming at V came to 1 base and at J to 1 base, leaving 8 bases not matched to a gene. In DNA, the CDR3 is TGTGCCAGCAGCTTAGTAGGGACAGGACATACCCAAGAGACCCAGTACTTC. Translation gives CASSLVGTGHTQETQYF.

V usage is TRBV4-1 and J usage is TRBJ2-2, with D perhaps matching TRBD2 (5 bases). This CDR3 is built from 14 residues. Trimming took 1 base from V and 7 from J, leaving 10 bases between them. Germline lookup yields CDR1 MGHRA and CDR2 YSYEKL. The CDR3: CASSQAGRSGELFF. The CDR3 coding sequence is TGCGCCAGCAGCCAAGCGGGAAGGAGCGGGGAGCTGTTTTTT.

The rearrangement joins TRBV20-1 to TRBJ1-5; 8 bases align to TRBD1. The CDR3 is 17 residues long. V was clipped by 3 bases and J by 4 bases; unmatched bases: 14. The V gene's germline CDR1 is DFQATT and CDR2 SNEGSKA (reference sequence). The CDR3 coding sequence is TGCAGTGCTAGTGGGGTTCTAAACAGGGGGAAGAATCAGCCCCAGCATTTT. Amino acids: CSASGVLNRGKNQPQHF.